This TCR beta chain was captured in a study of identical twins. Overall study results and limits: A partial confounding effect on zero-insertion analyses could come from invariant MAIT and iNKT cells. Within twin pairs, the out-of-frame alpha sequences they shared showed excess low generation probability. Insertions were reduced in abundant cord blood beta clonotypes but not in memory repertoires.

CDR3 length: 12 residues. The authors used template switching to add a universal primer site and gave cDNA unique molecular identifiers. MiXCR was run by TCRdb on the 5' RACE reads, yielding one entry per CDR3 protein. The sample has 640,000 or so distinct CDR3 sequences, 5.5% to 6.5% seen once; the top ten hold around 1.7%. This clonotype has a handful of counts. Its specificity is unknown. The rearrangement uses TRBV21-1 and TRBJ2-1; the D call TRBD1 from the table was never checked on the DNA. TRBV21-1 is a documented pseudogene. The sample comprised naive T cells sorted from blood. The clonotype originates from a man younger than 35 in good health. The CDR3 loop reads CASSCGGYEQFF. Here the CDR3 DNA reads TGTGCCAGCAGCTGTGGGGGCTATGAGCAGTTCTTC.